This section outlines one T cell receptor (beta chain) sequence together with its context. The junction departs from germline at one end; a sequencing error may be responsible. This entry is derived from a study of T cells in Graves' hyperthyroidism and ophthalmopathy. RNA transcripts provided the source from which TCR beta CDR3 regions were amplified. Carried out on the TCR CDR3, a first-round RT-PCR used the HTBI primer set. TCRdb independently ran MiXCR on the multiplex PCR reads; one entry per CDR3 protein. The table has 490,000 or so distinct CDR3 sequences, 22% seen once. The receptor comes from an older woman with Graves' ophthalmopathy. Sequencing was performed on blood.

The CDR3 is CATSSRRVTDTQYF. For the CDR3, the DNA is TGTGCCACCAGTTCGCGGCGGGTTACAGATACGCAGTATTTT. The J gene is TRBJ2-3, the V gene TRBV28; a possible D gene is TRBD2 (5 bases). Per the germline V gene, CDR1 is MDHEN and CDR2 is SYDVKM. There are 14 residues in the CDR3.